This entry is about one TCR beta chain. Antigen unknown. The data derive from a study of prognosis after radiotherapy for stage I lung cancer. Looked up from germline, CDR1 is MNHEY and CDR2 is SVGEGT. Unmatched junction bases numbered 5, after V lost 1 base and J lost 4 bases. CDR3 size: 15 residues. TCR beta CDR3 amplification from genomic DNA was performed by two-round multiplex PCR. Each TRBV and TRBJ gene had its own primer in the first PCR round. With universal primers, the second PCR round was performed. TCRdb reprocessed the multiplex PCR reads via MiXCR and lists one record per CDR3 protein. The sample holds 20,000 to 25,000 distinct CDR3 sequences, approximately 39% seen once. Findings of the study overall: Counts of unique TCR clones fell following stereotactic body radiation therapy, median approximately 10,000 versus 7,000.

Sample collection consisted of approximately 5.7 milliliters of peripheral blood drawn at each of two time points. The sequence came from a donor of 50 years or more with non-small cell lung cancer. This chain connects TRBV6-2 or TRBV6-3 to TRBJ2-3; 7 nucleotides line up with TRBD1. The sample consisted of PBMCs, taken before or after stereotactic body radiation therapy (not recorded which). CDR3 in amino acids: CASSYYGTDADTQYF. CDR3 DNA sequence: TGTGCCAGCAGTTACTACGGGACAGACGCAGATACGCAGTATTTT.